Listed below are T cell receptor beta chains from one sample, sequenced in a study of blood T cell repertoires in COVID-19. Clones were sequenced by immunoSEQ multiplex PCR, and TCRdb holds only the in-frame ones, with some missing. Of approximately 250,000 clones in the sample, 80% to 90% were seen once. Sequenced material: PBMCs or T cells enriched from blood (not recorded which). The receptor source for this set is a woman aged 40 to 49 who had been exposed to COVID-19. Each CDR3 is given without its conserved first and last residue. Clone sizes are given selectively: once, few, many, or a class where the clone is expanded.

TRBJ1-1 TRBV7-9 - ASSLGGGLTEAF
TRBJ1-5 TRBV6-5 few ASSYSAKSNQPQH
TRBJ1-2 TRBV7-9 - ASSLASGGEGYT
TRBJ2-1 TRBV5-8 once ASSLERGTYNEQF
TRBJ1-1 TRBV27 - ASSSTISGTEAF
TRBJ2-7 TRBV19 once ASSTTGYTYEQY
TRBJ1-1 TRBV10-3 - AISESSTRQPTGGSMNTEAF
TRBJ2-1 TRBV24-1 - ATSVSGRGTYNEQF
TRBJ1-2 TRBV19 - ASQTSGLGVDGYT
TRBJ1-6 TRBV9 - ASSVGQGLSPLH
TRBJ1-1 TRBV3-1/TRBV3-2 - ASSQGRVPGTEAF
TRBJ1-1 TRBV11-3 - ASSLTVGNTEAF
TRBJ1-2 TRBV3-1/TRBV3-2 - ASSRDSLYYGYT
TRBJ2-3 TRBV10-2 - ASSLLTGGADTQY
TRBJ1-4 TRBV28 - ASSEGPEIYEKLF
TRBJ2-7 TRBV3-1/TRBV3-2 - ASSQEFGYEQY
TRBJ2-3 TRBV15 - ATSSGNTDTQY
TRBJ2-5 TRBV7-2 - ASSLEGQGTLQETQY
TRBJ2-5 TRBV11-3 - ASSLVAASPQY
TRBJ1-6 TRBV3-1/TRBV3-2 - ASSHEDRGVSPLH
TRBJ2-1 TRBV29-1 once SVGHVQGLDEQF
TRBJ1-6 TRBV6-5 - ASSYRAGRGSPLH